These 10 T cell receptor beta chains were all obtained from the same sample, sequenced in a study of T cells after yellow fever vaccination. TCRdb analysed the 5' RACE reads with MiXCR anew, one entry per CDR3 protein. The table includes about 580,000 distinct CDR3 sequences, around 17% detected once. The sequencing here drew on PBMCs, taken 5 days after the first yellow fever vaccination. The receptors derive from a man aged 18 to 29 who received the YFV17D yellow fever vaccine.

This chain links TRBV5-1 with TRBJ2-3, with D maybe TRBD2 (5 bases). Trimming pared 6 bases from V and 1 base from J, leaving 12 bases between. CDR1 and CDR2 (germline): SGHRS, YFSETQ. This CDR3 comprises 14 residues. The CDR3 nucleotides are TGCGCCAGCACCCTTGATAGCGGCACAGATACGCAGTATTTT. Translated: CASTLDSGTDTQYF.

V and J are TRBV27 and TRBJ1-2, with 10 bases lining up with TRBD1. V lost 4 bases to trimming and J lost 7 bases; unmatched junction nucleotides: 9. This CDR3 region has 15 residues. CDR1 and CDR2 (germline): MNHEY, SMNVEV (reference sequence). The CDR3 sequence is CASSWTGGVYTGYTF. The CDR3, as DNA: TGTGCCAGCAGTTGGACAGGGGGTGTCTACACTGGCTACACCTTC.

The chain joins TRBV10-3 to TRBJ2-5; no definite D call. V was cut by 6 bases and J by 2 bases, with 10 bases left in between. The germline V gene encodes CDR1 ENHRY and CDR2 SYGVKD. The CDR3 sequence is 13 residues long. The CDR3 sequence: CAIRGTAQETQYF. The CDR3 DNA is TGTGCCATCAGGGGAACAGCTCAAGAGACCCAGTACTTC.

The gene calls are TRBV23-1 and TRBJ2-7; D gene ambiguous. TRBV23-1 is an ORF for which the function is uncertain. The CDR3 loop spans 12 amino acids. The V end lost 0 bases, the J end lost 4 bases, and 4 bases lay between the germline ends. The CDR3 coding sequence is TGCGCCAGCAGTCAATCGGAGTACGAGCAGTACGTC. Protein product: CASSQSEYEQYV.

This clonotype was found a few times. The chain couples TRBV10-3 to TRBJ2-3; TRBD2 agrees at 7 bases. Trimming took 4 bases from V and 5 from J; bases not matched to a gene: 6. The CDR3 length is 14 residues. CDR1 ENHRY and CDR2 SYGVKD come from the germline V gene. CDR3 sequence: CAISGRGTVDTQYF. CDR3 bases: TGTGCCATCAGTGGGCGGGGGACTGTAGATACGCAGTATTTT.

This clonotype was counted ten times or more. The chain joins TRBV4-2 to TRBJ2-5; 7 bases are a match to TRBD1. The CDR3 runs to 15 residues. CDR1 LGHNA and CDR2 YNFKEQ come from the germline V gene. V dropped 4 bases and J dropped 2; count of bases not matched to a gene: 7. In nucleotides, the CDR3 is TGTGCCAGCAGCCCGAAGGCGACAGGGCAAGAGACCCAGTACTTC. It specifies CASSPKATGQETQYF.

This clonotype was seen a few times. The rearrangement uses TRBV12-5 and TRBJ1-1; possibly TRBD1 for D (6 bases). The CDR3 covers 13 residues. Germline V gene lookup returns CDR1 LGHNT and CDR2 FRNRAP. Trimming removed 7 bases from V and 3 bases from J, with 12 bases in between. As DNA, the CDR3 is TGTGCTAGTGTCCGGGACACCTACACTGAAGCTTTCTTT. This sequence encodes CASVRDTYTEAFF. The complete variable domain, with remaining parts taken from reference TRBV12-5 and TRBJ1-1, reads DARVTQTPRHKVTEMGQEVTMRCQPILGHNTVFWYRQTMMQGLELLAYFRNRAPLDDSGMPKDRFSAEMPDATLATLKIQPSEPRDSAVYFCASVRDTYTEAFFGQGTRLTVV.

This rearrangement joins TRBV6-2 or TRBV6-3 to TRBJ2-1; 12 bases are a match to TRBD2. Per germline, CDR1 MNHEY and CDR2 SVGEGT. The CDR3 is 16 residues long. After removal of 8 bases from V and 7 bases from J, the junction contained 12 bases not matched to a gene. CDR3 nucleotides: TGTGCCAGCCGCAGAGGTGGGACTAGCGGGCTGAATGAGCAGTTCTTC. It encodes CASRRGGTSGLNEQFF.

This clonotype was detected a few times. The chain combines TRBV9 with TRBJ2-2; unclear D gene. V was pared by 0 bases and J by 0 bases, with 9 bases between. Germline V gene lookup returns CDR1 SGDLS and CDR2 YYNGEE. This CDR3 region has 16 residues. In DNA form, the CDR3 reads TGTGCCAGCAGCGTAGCTCCCGTGACGAACACCGGGGAGCTGTTTTTT. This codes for CASSVAPVTNTGELFF. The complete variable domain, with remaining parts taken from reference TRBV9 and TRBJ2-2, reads DSGVTQTPKHLITATGQRVTLRCSPRSGDLSVYWYQQSLDQGLQFLIQYYNGEERAKGNILERFSAQQFPDLHSELNLSSLELGDSALYFCASSVAPVTNTGELFFGEGSRLTVL.

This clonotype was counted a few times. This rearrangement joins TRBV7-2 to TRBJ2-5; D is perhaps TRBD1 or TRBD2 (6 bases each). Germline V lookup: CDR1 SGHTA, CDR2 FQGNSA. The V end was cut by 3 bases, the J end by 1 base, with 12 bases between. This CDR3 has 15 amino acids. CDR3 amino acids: CASSFVRGVQETQYF. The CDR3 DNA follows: TGTGCCAGCAGCTTCGTTAGGGGGGTCCAAGAGACCCAGTACTTC.